The 15 T cell receptor beta chains below all came from one sample that was sequenced in a study of T cell repertoires in cytomegalovirus infection. MiXCR was run by TCRdb on the reads, yielding one entry per CDR3 protein. The sample lists about 450,000 distinct CDR3 sequences, about 33% occurring once. What was sequenced was PBMCs. These receptors were taken from a human donor in good health (CMV status not recorded). Some clones in this sample may be carry-over from other donors' samples.

The chain carries TRBV7-6 and TRBJ2-2, with TRBD2 identical over 11 bases. The V and J ends lost 6 bases and 1 base, in that order; junction bases with no gene match: 4. This CDR3 has 16 residues. From germline, CDR1 is SGHVS and CDR2 FNYEAQ. The CDR3 reads CASRRGTSGNTGELFF. As DNA, the CDR3 is TGTGCCAGCAGACGAGGGACTAGCGGGAACACCGGGGAGCTGTTTTTT.

This chain uses TRBV19 with TRBJ1-5; D is ambiguous. V was shortened by 1 base and J by 3 bases, with 13 bases between the two germline ends. The CDR3 is 16 amino acids. Germline CDR1 is LNHDA and CDR2 is SQIVND (reference sequence). The DNA for the CDR3 is TGTGCCAGTAGTATAGGAGGCGGCGCCCCCAATCAGCCCCAGCATTTT. This sequence encodes CASSIGGGAPNQPQHF.

The CDR3 is CASRKSGENYGYTF. CDR3 nucleotides: TGTGCCAGCAGGAAGTCAGGGGAAAACTATGGCTACACCTTC. This rearrangement joins TRBV6-2 or TRBV6-3 to TRBJ1-2; possible D gene TRBD1, 6 bases. Trimming took off 6 bases at V and 2 bases at J, with 13 bases between the two ends. Germline-derived CDR1 and CDR2 are MNHEY and SVGEGT. CDR3 length equals 14 residues.

The count of this clonotype is one. The gene calls are TRBV20-1 and TRBJ2-1; 14 nucleotides line up with TRBD2. The V gene's germline CDR1 is DFQATT and CDR2 SNEGSKA (reference sequence). This CDR3 contains 15 residues. V dropped 7 bases and J dropped 8; count of bases not matched to a gene: 10. CDR3 in DNA: TGCAGTGGACTAGCGGGGGGGCTTGTAGTCTATGAGCAGTTCTTC. Its protein is CSGLAGGLVVYEQFF.

Turning to this clonotype: Just one base apart from a much larger clone, this may be a read error. The V gene is TRBV7-2, the J gene TRBJ2-1, with 8 bases matching TRBD1. Germline values: CDR1 SGHTA, CDR2 FQGNSA. V lost 0 bases, J lost 5 bases, and 3 bases stayed unmatched. The CDR3 totals 15 residues. This CDR3 is CASSLAQGANNEQFF. CDR3 coding DNA: TGTGCCAGCAGCTTAGCGCAGGGGGCGAACAATGAGCAGTTCTTC. The variable domain in full, with the rest retrieved from reference TRBV7-2 and TRBJ2-1, is GAGVSQSPSNKVTEKGKDVELRCDPISGHTALYWYRQSLGQGLEFLIYFQGNSAPDKSGLPSDRFSAERTGGSVSTLTIQRTQQEDSAVYLCASSLAQGANNEQFFGPGTRLTVL.

This clonotype was recorded at least ten times. The rearrangement joins TRBV7-9 to TRBJ1-6, with D perhaps matching TRBD1 (5 bases). The CDR3 loop spans 18 amino acids. V was clipped by 3 bases and J by 7 bases, with 22 bases between them. Germline CDR1 is SEHNR and CDR2 is FQNEAQ (reference sequence). The chain's CDR3 is CASSLVLGKEGRNSPLHF. CDR3 bases: TGTGCCAGCAGCTTGGTACTCGGAAAGGAGGGGAGGAATTCACCCCTCCACTTT.

This clonotype was observed at least ten times. The J gene is TRBJ1-1, the V gene TRBV19, with D possibly being TRBD1 (5 bases). The germline gives CDR1 LNHDA, CDR2 SQIVND (reference sequence). V lost 6 bases and J lost 5, with 16 bases in between. CDR3 length equals 14 residues. The CDR3 nucleotides read TGTGCCAGTAGCAAAGGACTGGGGCGGACTGAAGCTTTCTTT. As protein: CASSKGLGRTEAFF.

Ten or more counts support this clonotype. The chain recombines TRBV7-2 with TRBJ1-4; 7 nucleotides line up with TRBD1. V shed 5 bases, J shed 3 bases, and the junction held 6 bases outside the gene matches. The germline V gene encodes CDR1 SGHTA and CDR2 FQGNSA. This CDR3 contains 15 residues. DNA for the CDR3: TGTGCCAGCAGCCCCCGACAGGGAGCTAATGAAAAACTGTTTTTT. Protein product: CASSPRQGANEKLFF.

The chain has TRBV24-1 and TRBJ2-1; 7 bases are a match to TRBD1. CDR3 size: 15 residues. Germline CDR1 reads KGHDR; CDR2 reads SFDVKD. With V trimmed by 2 bases and J by 8 bases, 8 bases remained unmatched. CDR3 protein: CATSDSLNRGHEQFF. The CDR3, as DNA: TGTGCCACCAGTGATTCCCTAAACAGGGGCCATGAGCAGTTCTTC.

This clonotype was found a few times. CDR3 amino acids: CASSLPSGGASVGTQYF. The CDR3 DNA is TGTGCCAGCAGCTTGCCTAGCGGGGGTGCTTCGGTGGGGACCCAGTACTTC. J is TRBJ2-5 and V is TRBV5-4; TRBD2 matches at 10 bases. The CDR3 totals 17 residues. Germline CDR1 SGHNT, CDR2 YYREEE (reference sequence). Trimming took 1 base from V and 7 from J; bases not matched to a gene: 13. The complete variable domain, with remaining parts taken from reference TRBV5-4 and TRBJ2-5, reads ETGVTQSPTHLIKTRGQQVTLRCSSQSGHNTVSWYQQALGQGPQFIFQYYREEENGRGNFPPRFSGLQFPNYSSELNVNALELDDSALYLCASSLPSGGASVGTQYFGPGTRLLVL.

This clonotype has a handful of counts. The V and J genes are TRBV7-2 and TRBJ2-7; 8 bases line up with TRBD2. The V and J ends lost 3 bases and 2 bases, in that order; junction bases with no gene match: 9. The length of the CDR3 is 16 residues. The V gene's germline CDR1 is SGHTA and CDR2 FQGNSA. The CDR3 nucleotides are TGTGCCAGCAGCTTCGGGGGGGGGGGTCCCACCTACGAGCAGTACTTC. This codes for CASSFGGGGPTYEQYF. Variable domain in full (rest from reference TRBV7-2 and TRBJ2-7): GAGVSQSPSNKVTEKGKDVELRCDPISGHTALYWYRQSLGQGLEFLIYFQGNSAPDKSGLPSDRFSAERTGGSVSTLTIQRTQQEDSAVYLCASSFGGGGPTYEQYFGPGTRLTVT.

This clonotype was seen more than once but under ten times. The CDR3 DNA is TGTGCCAGCAGTTCACCGACGACAGGGACGGAAGAGACCCAGTACTTC. As protein: CASSSPTTGTEETQYF. The rearrangement links TRBV28 to TRBJ2-5, with 7 bases that match TRBD1. The CDR3 contains 16 residues. Germline loops: CDR1 MDHEN, CDR2 SYDVKM. With V trimmed by 4 bases and J by 3 bases, 11 bases remained unmatched.

This clonotype was seen more than once but under ten times. The gene calls are TRBV5-8 and TRBJ1-3; D uncertain. Trimming stripped 6 bases from V and 0 bases from J, with 10 bases between. Germline values: CDR1 SGHTS, CDR2 YDEGEE. This CDR3 spans 14 amino acids. The CDR3 is CASTLRLSGNTIYF. The DNA of the CDR3 is TGTGCCAGCACCCTTAGACTCTCTGGAAACACCATATATTTT.

V usage is TRBV29-1 and J usage is TRBJ1-1, with D possibly being TRBD1 (6 bases). This CDR3 is built from 15 residues. Germline V gene data show CDR1 as SQVTM and CDR2 as ANQGSEA. Trimming took off 0 bases at V and 1 base at J, with 12 bases between the two ends. As DNA, the CDR3 is TGCAGCGTTGAAGAGTGGGGGCCGGGGAACACTGAAGCTTTCTTT. Translation gives CSVEEWGPGNTEAFF.

The V and J genes are TRBV7-9 and TRBJ1-2, with D unresolved. The CDR3 spans 11 residues. Looked up from germline, CDR1 is SEHNR and CDR2 is FQNEAQ (reference sequence). V lost 5 bases and J lost 4, with 5 bases in between. The CDR3 nucleotides read TGTGCCAGCAGCACCACCTATGGCTACACCTTC. Protein product: CASSTTYGYTF.